The 15 T cell receptor beta chains in this list originate from one sample, sequenced in a study of CD8 T cells in Susac syndrome. The authors reverse transcribed about 0.5 to 1 ug RNA with random hexamers. From the immunoSEQ multiplex PCR reads, TCRdb called clonotypes with MiXCR, one entry per CDR3 protein. Of some 110,000 distinct CDR3 sequences in the sample, more than 85% were seen once. Sequenced: CD4+ T cells from PBMCs. Every receptor here comes from a human donor with multiple sclerosis.

This rearrangement joins TRBV30 to TRBJ1-1; D call uncertain. Per germline, CDR1 GTSNPN and CDR2 SVGIG (reference sequence). Trimming pared 6 bases from V and 8 bases from J, leaving 19 bases between. The length of the CDR3 is 13 residues. CDR3: CACTRGLSEEAFF. CDR3 bases: TGTGCCTGCACCCGGGGATTGTCAGAAGAAGCTTTCTTT.

V usage is TRBV6-2 or TRBV6-3 and J usage is TRBJ2-3, with D possibly TRBD2 on 6 matching bases. The CDR3 is 14 amino acids. From germline, CDR1 is MNHEY and CDR2 SVGEGT. V lost 6 bases, J lost 1 base, and 11 bases lay in between. CDR3 DNA sequence: TGTGCCAGCAGACCAAGCGGGCGCACAGATACGCAGTATTTT. This translates into CASRPSGRTDTQYF.

This clonotype was seen a single time. V gene TRBV3-1 combines with J gene TRBJ2-5; 7 bases map to TRBD1. V was clipped by 7 bases and J by 2 bases; unmatched bases: 4. Germline V gene data show CDR1 as LGHDT and CDR2 as YNNKEL (reference sequence). CDR3 size: 13 residues. This chain's CDR3 is CASTRQGQETQYF. CDR3 sequence (DNA): TGTGCCAGCACCCGACAGGGACAAGAGACCCAGTACTTC.

The rearrangement uses TRBV20-1 and TRBJ2-3, with D tentatively TRBD2 (6 bases). The CDR3 sequence is 18 residues long. The germline V gene encodes CDR1 DFQATT and CDR2 SNEGSKA (reference sequence). V shed 6 bases and J shed 2 bases, with 27 bases lying between them. This chain's CDR3 is CSAVDAGLPDFNTDTQYF. For the CDR3, the DNA is TGCAGTGCCGTCGATGCGGGGCTCCCCGATTTCAACACAGATACGCAGTATTTT.

The chain recombines TRBV5-1 with TRBJ2-1; no definite D call. The V end was cut by 1 base, the J end by 1 base, with 3 bases between. Germline assignment: CDR1 SGHRS and CDR2 YFSETQ. This CDR3 is built from 13 residues. The CDR3 nucleotides are TGCGCCAGCAGCTTGTATTCCTACAATGAGCAGTTCTTC. Its translation is CASSLYSYNEQFF.

V gene TRBV5-1 combines with J gene TRBJ2-7, with 9 bases fitting TRBD1. V shed 4 bases and J 2 bases; nucleotides not matched to a gene: 7. This CDR3 is built from 15 residues. Germline V lookup: CDR1 SGHRS, CDR2 YFSETQ. The CDR3 region has the DNA TGCGCCAGCAGCGAACAGGGGGCTCGCCCCTACGAGCAGTACTTC. It encodes CASSEQGARPYEQYF. Full variable domain (missing parts from reference TRBV5-1 and TRBJ2-7): KAGVTQTPRYLIKTRGQQVTLSCSPISGHRSVSWYQQTPGQGLQFLFEYFSETQRNKGNFPGRFSGRQFSNSRSEMNVSTLELGDSALYLCASSEQGARPYEQYFGPGTRLTVT.

The rearrangement joins TRBV5-4 to TRBJ2-1, with 9 nucleotides matching TRBD1. Germline V gene sequence: CDR1 SGHNT, CDR2 YYREEE (reference sequence). J was trimmed by 8 bases and V by 4 bases; bases with no gene match: 13. This CDR3 contains 16 residues. The CDR3: CASSPPDRGYDDEQFF. The CDR3 region has the DNA TGTGCCAGCAGCCCACCCGACAGGGGGTACGACGATGAGCAGTTCTTC.

The chain recombines TRBV20-1 with TRBJ2-7, with TRBD1 matching 7 bases. The V gene's germline CDR1 is DFQATT and CDR2 SNEGSKA (reference sequence). J gave up 8 bases and V 2 bases, and 9 bases lay outside the gene matches. This CDR3 comprises 13 residues. Here the CDR3 DNA reads TGCAGTGCTAGACCAGGACAGGAGTTCCAGCAGTACTTC. This codes for CSARPGQEFQQYF.

This sequence joins TRBV7-9 and TRBJ2-4; a weak D match, TRBD1 (5 bases). The CDR3 extends over 13 amino acids. The ends were cut back, 6 bases at V and 5 bases at J, with 11 bases in the middle. The germline gives CDR1 SEHNR, CDR2 FQNEAQ (reference sequence). CDR3 DNA sequence: TGTGCCAGCAGTGGGGCTGGGGAAAACATTCAGTACTTC. It is translated as CASSGAGENIQYF.

The J gene is TRBJ1-1, the V gene TRBV20-1; no clear D gene. This CDR3 comprises 12 residues. V was clipped by 1 base and J by 5 bases, with 8 bases between them. Germline V lookup: CDR1 DFQATT, CDR2 SNEGSKA (reference sequence). For the CDR3, the DNA is TGCAGTGCTAGAGGCCCGGGGACTGAAGCTTTCTTT. It specifies CSARGPGTEAFF.

This chain links TRBV29-1 with TRBJ2-1; 8 nucleotides match TRBD2. The CDR3 has 14 residues. Germline assignment: CDR1 SQVTM and CDR2 ANQGSEA. Trimming at V came to 3 bases and at J to 2 bases, leaving 3 bases not matched to a gene. The CDR3 coding sequence is TGCAGCGTTGATGCGGGGGGCCCCTACAATGAGCAGTTCTTC. Translating gives CSVDAGGPYNEQFF.

The V call is TRBV5-4, the J call TRBJ2-6, with D unclear. V was trimmed by 0 bases and J by 0 bases, leaving 7 bases between them. This CDR3 is 16 amino acids long. Germline CDR1 reads SGHNT; CDR2 reads YYREEE (reference sequence). The CDR3: CASSLVRASGANVLTF. DNA for the CDR3: TGTGCCAGCAGCTTGGTTAGAGCCTCTGGGGCCAACGTCCTGACTTTC.

The chain carries TRBV4-1 and TRBJ1-1; 7 nucleotides match TRBD1. This CDR3 is built from 15 residues. Trimming cost V 6 bases and J 7 bases; bases outside gene matches: 14. Germline V CDR1 and CDR2: MGHRA, YSYEKL. CDR3 residues: CASRRSMVGGFEAFF. CDR3 sequence (DNA): TGCGCCAGCAGGCGGTCGATGGTAGGGGGCTTTGAAGCTTTCTTT.

The V gene is TRBV5-1, the J gene TRBJ2-5; a weak D match, TRBD2 (6 bases). Trimming left V 2 bases short and J 5 bases short, with 16 bases between. This CDR3 spans 15 amino acids. From germline, CDR1 is SGHRS and CDR2 YFSETQ. CDR3 region: CASSFDRMAGETQYF. The CDR3, as DNA: TGCGCCAGCAGCTTCGACCGGATGGCGGGGGAGACCCAGTACTTC.

The chain couples TRBV18 to TRBJ2-5; perhaps TRBD2 as D (6 bases). The CDR3 has 13 amino acids. Per germline, CDR1 KGHSH and CDR2 LQKENI. Trimming cost V 9 bases and J 1 base, with 12 bases left between them. CDR3 in amino acids: CASQRVPQETQYF. CDR3 nucleotide sequence: TGTGCCAGTCAGCGGGTGCCCCAAGAGACCCAGTACTTC.